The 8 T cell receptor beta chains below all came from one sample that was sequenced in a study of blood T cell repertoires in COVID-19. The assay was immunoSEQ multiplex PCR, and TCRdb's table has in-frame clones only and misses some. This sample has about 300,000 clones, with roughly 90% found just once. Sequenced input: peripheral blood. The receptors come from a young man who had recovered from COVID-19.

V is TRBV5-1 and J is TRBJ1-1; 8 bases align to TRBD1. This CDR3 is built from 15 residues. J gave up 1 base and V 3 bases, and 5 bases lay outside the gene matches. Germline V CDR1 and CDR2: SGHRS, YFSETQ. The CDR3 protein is CASSYSQGENTEAFF. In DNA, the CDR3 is TGCGCCAGCAGCTATTCACAGGGGGAGAACACTGAAGCTTTCTTT.

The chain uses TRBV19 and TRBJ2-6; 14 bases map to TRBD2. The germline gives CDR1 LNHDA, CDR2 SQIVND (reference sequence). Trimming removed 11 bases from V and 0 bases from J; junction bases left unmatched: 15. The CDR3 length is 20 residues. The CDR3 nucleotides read TGTGCCCGCCAAGGACTAGCGGGAGGCTTACTGCGCTCTGGGGCCAACGTCCTGACTTTC. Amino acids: CARQGLAGGLLRSGANVLTF.

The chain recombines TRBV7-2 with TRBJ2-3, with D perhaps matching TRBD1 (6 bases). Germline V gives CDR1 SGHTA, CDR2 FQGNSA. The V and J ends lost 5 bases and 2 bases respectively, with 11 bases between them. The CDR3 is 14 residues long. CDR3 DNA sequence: TGTGCCAGCAGCCTCAGGGGAAACACAGATACGCAGTATTTT. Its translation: CASSLRGNTDTQYF. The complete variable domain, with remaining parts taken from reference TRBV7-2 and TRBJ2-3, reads GAGVSQSPSNKVTEKGKDVELRCDPISGHTALYWYRQSLGQGLEFLIYFQGNSAPDKSGLPSDRFSAERTGGSVSTLTIQRTQQEDSAVYLCASSLRGNTDTQYFGPGTRLTVL.

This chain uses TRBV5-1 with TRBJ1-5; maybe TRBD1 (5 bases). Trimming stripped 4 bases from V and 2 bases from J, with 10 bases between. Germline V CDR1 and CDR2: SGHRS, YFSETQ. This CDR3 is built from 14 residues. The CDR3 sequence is CASSPLGGNQPQHF. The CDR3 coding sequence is TGCGCCAGCAGCCCCTTAGGGGGCAATCAGCCCCAGCATTTT.

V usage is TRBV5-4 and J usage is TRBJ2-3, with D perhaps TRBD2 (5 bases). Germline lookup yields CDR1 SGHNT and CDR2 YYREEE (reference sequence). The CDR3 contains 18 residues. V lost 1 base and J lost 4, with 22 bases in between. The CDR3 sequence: CASSLLTVDWRAPDTQYF. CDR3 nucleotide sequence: TGTGCCAGCAGCTTGCTTACGGTGGACTGGCGGGCCCCAGATACGCAGTATTTT.

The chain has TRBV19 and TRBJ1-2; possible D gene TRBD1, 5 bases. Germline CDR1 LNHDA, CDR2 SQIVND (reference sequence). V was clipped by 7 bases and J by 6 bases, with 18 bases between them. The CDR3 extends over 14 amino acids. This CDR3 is CASNPAGWPDGYTF. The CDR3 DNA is TGTGCCAGTAACCCCGCAGGGTGGCCCGATGGCTACACCTTC.

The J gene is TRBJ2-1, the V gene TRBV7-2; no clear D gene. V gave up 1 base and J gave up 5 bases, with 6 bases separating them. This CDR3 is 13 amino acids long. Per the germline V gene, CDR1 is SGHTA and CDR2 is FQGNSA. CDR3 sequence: CASSLESHNEQFF. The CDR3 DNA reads TGTGCCAGCAGCTTAGAGAGCCACAATGAGCAGTTCTTC.

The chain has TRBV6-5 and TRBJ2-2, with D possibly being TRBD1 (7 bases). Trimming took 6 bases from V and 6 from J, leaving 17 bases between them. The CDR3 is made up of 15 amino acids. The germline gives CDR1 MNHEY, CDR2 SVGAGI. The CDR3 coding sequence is TGTGCCAGCAGATGGGACAGCGGAGGGTCCGGGGAGCTGTTTTTT. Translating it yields CASRWDSGGSGELFF.